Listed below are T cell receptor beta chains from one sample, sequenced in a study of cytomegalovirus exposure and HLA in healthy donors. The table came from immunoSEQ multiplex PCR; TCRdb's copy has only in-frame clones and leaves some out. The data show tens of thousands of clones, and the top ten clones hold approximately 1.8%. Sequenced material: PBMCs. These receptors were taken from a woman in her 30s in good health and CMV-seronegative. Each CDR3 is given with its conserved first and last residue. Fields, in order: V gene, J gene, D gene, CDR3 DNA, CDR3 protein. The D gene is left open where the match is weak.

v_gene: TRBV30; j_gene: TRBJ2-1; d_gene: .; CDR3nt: TGTGCCTGGAAGCGGGCCAATGAGCAGTTCTTC; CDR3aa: CAWKRANEQFF
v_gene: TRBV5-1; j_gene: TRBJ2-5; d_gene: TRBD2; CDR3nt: TGCGCCAGCAGCTTCTCGAGAGCGGGGGCAGTACAAGAGACCCAGTACTTC; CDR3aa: CASSFSRAGAVQETQYF
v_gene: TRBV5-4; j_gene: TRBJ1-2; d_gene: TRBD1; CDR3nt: TGTGCCAGCAGCAGATGGGACAGGGGGTGGGGCTACACCTTC; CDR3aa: CASSRWDRGWGYTF
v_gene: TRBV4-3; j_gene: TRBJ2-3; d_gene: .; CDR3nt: TGCGCCAGCAGCCAAGTGGGGGGACGGGGAGGCACAGATACGCAGTATTTT; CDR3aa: CASSQVGGRGGTDTQYF
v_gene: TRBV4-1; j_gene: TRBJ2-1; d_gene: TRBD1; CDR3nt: TGCGCCAGCAGCCAAGATGGACAGGATGAGCAGTTCTTC; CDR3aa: CASSQDGQDEQFF
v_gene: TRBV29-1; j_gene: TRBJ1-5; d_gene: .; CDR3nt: TGCAGCGTTAGGGGAAGGGATCAGCCCCAGCATTTT; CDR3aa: CSVRGRDQPQHF
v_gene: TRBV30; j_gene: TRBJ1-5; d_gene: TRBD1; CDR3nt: TGTGCCTGGAGTGCCCCGACAGGGGGCGTGAGGCAGCCCCAGCATTTT; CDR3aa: CAWSAPTGGVRQPQHF
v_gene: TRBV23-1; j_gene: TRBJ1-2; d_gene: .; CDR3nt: TGCGCCAGCAGTCATCGCCAGGAGGGTGGTGGCTACACCTTC; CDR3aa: CASSHRQEGGGYTF
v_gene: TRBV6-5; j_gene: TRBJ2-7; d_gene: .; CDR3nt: TGTGCCAGCAGTTACTCTGGGGTTTCCAGGGCCGAGCAGTACTTC; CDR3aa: CASSYSGVSRAEQYF
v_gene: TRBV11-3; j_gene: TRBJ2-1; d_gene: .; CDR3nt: TGTGCCAGCAGCTTAGGTTCGCGGCCCCATGAGCAGTTCTTC; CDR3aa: CASSLGSRPHEQFF
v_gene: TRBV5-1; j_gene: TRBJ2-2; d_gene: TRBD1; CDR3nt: TGCGCCAGCAGATCCGGACAGGGGGCGAGCACCGGGGAGCTGTTTTTT; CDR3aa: CASRSGQGASTGELFF
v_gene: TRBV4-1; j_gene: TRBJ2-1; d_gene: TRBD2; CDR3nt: TGCGCCAGCAGCCAGAAGCCTAGCGGGAGCTCCTACAATGAGCAGTTCTTC; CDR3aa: CASSQKPSGSSYNEQFF
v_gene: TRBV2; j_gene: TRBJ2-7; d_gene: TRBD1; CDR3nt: TGTGCCAGCAGTGAAGGAAGGACAGGGGTGAGCGAGCAGTACTTC; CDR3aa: CASSEGRTGVSEQYF
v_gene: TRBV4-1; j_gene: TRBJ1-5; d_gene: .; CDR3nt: TGCGCCAGCACGAGAGGAATGGGCAATCAGCCCCAGCATTTT; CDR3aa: CASTRGMGNQPQHF
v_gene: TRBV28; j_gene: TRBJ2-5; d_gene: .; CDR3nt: TGTGCCAGCCGGGACACCCGGCGGGAGACCCAGTACTTC; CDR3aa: CASRDTRRETQYF
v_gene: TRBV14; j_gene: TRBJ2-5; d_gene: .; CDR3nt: TGTGCCAGCAGCCCCCGAGGGACATTACTTCAAGAGACCCAGTACTTC; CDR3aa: CASSPRGTLLQETQYF
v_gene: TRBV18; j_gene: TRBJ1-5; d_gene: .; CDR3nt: TGTGCCAGCTCACCGGGCGGGAATCAGCCCCAGCATTTT; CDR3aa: CASSPGGNQPQHF
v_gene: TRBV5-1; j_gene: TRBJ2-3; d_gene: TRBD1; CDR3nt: TGCGCCAGCAGCACAGGACAGGTCACAGATACGCAGTATTTT; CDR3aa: CASSTGQVTDTQYF
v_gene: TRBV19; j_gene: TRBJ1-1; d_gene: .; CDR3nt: TGTGCCAGTAGTCTAGAAGGGAGTATGAACACTGAAGCTTTCTTT; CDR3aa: CASSLEGSMNTEAFF
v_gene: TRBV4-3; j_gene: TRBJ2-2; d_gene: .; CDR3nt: TGCGCCAGCAGCCACTTTACAGTGACGAACACCGGGGAGCTGTTTTTT; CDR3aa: CASSHFTVTNTGELFF
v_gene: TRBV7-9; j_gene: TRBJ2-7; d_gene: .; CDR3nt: TGTGCCAGCAGCCCCGAGATTTACGAGCAGTACTTC; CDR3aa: CASSPEIYEQYF
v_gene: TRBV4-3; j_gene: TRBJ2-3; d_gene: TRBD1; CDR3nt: TGCGCCAGCAGCCCCAGACAGGGGGCGGTTACGCAGTATTTT; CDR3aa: CASSPRQGAVTQYF
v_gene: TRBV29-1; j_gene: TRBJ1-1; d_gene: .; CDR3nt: TGCAGCGTCTCCAAGAGGGCAGGCGGGGTAGCCACTGAAGCTTTCTTT; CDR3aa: CSVSKRAGGVATEAFF
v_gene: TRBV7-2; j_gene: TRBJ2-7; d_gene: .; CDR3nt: TGTGCCAGCAGCTCCCCTATGGTTGCCTACGAGCAGTACTTC; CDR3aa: CASSSPMVAYEQYF
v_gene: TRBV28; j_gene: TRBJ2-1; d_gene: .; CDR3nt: TGTGCCAGCAGTTTATGGGGTAGCTCCGACAATGAGCAGTTCTTC; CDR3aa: CASSLWGSSDNEQFF
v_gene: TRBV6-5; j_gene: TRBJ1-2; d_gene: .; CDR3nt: TGTGCCAGCAGCTCCTCTACAGAGTATGGCTACACCTTC; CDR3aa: CASSSSTEYGYTF
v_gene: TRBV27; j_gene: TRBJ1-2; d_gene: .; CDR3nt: TGTGCCAGCAGTTTGGGGTCAGGGGTGGGTGGCTACACCTTC; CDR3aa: CASSLGSGVGGYTF
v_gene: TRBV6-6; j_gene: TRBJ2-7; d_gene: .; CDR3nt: TGTGCCAGCAGGAATATCCGGGACAACTCCTACGAGCAGTACTTC; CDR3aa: CASRNIRDNSYEQYF
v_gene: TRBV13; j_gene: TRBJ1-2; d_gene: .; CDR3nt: TGTGCCAGCAGCTTAAAACCTGGAGCTAACTATGGCTACACCTTC; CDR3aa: CASSLKPGANYGYTF
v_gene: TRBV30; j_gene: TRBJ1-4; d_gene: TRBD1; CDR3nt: TGTGCCTGGAGCCCCGGACAGGGGTCTGCAAAACTGTTTTTT; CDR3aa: CAWSPGQGSAKLFF
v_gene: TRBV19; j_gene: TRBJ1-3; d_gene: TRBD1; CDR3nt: TGTGCCACTCTTGCCGGGACAGGCTTTGGAAACACCATATATTTT; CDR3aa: CATLAGTGFGNTIYF
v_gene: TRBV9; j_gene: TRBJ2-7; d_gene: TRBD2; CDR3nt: TGTGCCAGCAGTCCCAGCGGGGGTACCTACGAGCAGTACTTC; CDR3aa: CASSPSGGTYEQYF
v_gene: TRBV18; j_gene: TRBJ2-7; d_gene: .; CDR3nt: TGTGCCAGCTCACCTCCTGGCGCGGAGGAGCAGTACTTC; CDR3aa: CASSPPGAEEQYF
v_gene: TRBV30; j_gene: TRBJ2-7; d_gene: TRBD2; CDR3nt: TGTGCCTGGAGTGTACACCTAGCGGGAGGTGGCGAGCAGTACTTC; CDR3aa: CAWSVHLAGGGEQYF
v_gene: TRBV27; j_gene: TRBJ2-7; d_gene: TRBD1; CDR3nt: TGTGCCAGCAGCTTGGGGACAGGGGGGAACGAGCAGTACTTC; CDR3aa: CASSLGTGGNEQYF
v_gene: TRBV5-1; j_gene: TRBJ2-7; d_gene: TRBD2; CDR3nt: TGCGCCAGCAGCCTGGGGGGGACTAGCGGGAACTACGAGCAGTACTTC; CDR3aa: CASSLGGTSGNYEQYF
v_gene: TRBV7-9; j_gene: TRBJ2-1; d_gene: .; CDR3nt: TGTGCCAGCCTCCGGTCCAATGAGCAGTTCTTC; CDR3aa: CASLRSNEQFF
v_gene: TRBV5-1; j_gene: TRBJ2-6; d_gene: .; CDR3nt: TGCGCCAGCAGCTTGGATGGCCGATCTGGCGGGGCCAACGTCCTGACTTTC; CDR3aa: CASSLDGRSGGANVLTF
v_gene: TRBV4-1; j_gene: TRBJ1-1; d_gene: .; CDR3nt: TGCGCCAGCAGCCAAGCAGGCAGAAAAAACACTGAAGCTTTCTTT; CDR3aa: CASSQAGRKNTEAFF
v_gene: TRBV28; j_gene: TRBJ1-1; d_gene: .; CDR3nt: TGTGCCAGCAGTTTACAGAAGAACACTGAAGCTTTCTTT; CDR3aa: CASSLQKNTEAFF
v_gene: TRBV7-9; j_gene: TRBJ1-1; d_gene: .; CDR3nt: TGTGCCAGCAGATTGACAGCGGGCACTGAAGCTTTCTTT; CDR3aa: CASRLTAGTEAFF
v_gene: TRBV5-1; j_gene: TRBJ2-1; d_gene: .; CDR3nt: TGCGCCAGCAGCTTGGACCGCGGCGAGCAGTTCTTC; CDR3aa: CASSLDRGEQFF
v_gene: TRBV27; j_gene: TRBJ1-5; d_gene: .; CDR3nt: TGTGCCAGCAGTGTCGTCCCGAGGGGCAATCAGCCCCAGCATTTT; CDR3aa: CASSVVPRGNQPQHF
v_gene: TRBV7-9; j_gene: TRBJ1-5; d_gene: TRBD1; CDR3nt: TGTGCCAGCAGCCCGCCAGGGGGTGGCAATCAGCCCCAGCATTTT; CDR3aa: CASSPPGGGNQPQHF
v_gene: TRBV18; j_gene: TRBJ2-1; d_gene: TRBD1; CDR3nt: TGTGCCAGCTCACCGACAGGGGGCAATGAGCAGTTCTTC; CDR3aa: CASSPTGGNEQFF
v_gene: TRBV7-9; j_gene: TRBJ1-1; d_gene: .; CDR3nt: TGTGCCAGCAGCAGGACTCGGACGACGAACACTGAAGCTTTCTTT; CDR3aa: CASSRTRTTNTEAFF
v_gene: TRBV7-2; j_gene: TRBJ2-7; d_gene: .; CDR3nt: TGTGCCAGCAGCCCATTAAATCAGGGCTACGAGCAGTACTTC; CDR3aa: CASSPLNQGYEQYF
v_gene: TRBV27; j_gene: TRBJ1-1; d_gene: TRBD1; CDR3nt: TGTGCCAGCAGAACGGGACAGGGAAACACTGAAGCTTTCTTT; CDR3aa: CASRTGQGNTEAFF
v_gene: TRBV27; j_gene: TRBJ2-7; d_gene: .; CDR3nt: TGTGCCAGCAGACCTTCCATAACGCGGAGCTCCTACGAGCAGTACTTC; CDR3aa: CASRPSITRSSYEQYF
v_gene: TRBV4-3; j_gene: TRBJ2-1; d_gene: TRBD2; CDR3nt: TGCGCCAGCAGCCCGACTAGCGGGGGAGCATACAATGAGCAGTTCTTC; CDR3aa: CASSPTSGGAYNEQFF
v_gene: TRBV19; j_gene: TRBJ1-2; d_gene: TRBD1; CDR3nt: TGTGCCAGTAGTACCGGGACAGATGACTATGGCTACACCTTC; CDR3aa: CASSTGTDDYGYTF
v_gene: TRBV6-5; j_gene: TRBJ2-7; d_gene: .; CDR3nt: TGTGCCAGCAGTTACGCGGGTTCCAACTACGAGCAGTACTTC; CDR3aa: CASSYAGSNYEQYF
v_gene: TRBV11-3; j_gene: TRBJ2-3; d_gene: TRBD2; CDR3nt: TGTGCCAGCTCCAGCGGGAGAACTAGCACAGATACGCAGTATTTT; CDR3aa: CASSSGRTSTDTQYF
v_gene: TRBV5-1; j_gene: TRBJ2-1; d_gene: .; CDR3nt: TGCGCCAGCAGCTTGACGGGCTACAATGAGCAGTTCTTC; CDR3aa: CASSLTGYNEQFF
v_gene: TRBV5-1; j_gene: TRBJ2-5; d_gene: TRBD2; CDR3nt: TGCGCCAGCAGCTTGGGGACTAGCGTGGAGACCCAGTACTTC; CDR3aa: CASSLGTSVETQYF
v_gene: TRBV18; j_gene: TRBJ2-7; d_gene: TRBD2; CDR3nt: TGTGCCAGCTCACCACAGACTAGCGGGAGTCAAGAGCAGTACTTC; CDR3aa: CASSPQTSGSQEQYF
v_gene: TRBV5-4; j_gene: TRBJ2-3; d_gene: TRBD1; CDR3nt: TGTGCCAGCAGAGGGGGCAGCACAGATACGCAGTATTTT; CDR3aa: CASRGGSTDTQYF
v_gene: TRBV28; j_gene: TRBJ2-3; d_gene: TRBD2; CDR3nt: TGTGCCAGCAGTTCGACTAGCGGGAGAGGGACAGATACGCAGTATTTT; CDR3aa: CASSSTSGRGTDTQYF
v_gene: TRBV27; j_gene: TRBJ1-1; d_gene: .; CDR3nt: TGTGCCAGCGGAACCCTCGGGGGGAACACTGAAGCTTTCTTT; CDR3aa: CASGTLGGNTEAFF
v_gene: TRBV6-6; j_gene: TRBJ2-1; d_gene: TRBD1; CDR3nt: TGTGCCAGCAGTTATGAAGACAGGGCTCGGAATGAGCAGTTCTTC; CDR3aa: CASSYEDRARNEQFF